These T cell receptor beta chains were read from a single sample in a study of T cells in Graves' hyperthyroidism and ophthalmopathy. TCRdb itself ran the multiplex PCR reads through MiXCR, one entry per CDR3 protein. Among some 300,000 distinct CDR3 sequences listed, roughly 18% were seen once. Sample: blood. These receptors all come from a man aged 50-60 years with Graves' ophthalmopathy. CDR3s include the opening cysteine and the closing phenylalanine or tryptophan. The D gene is left open where the match is weak. Where a row states a size, it is once, few, many or the class of an expanded clone; other rows omit it.

CDR3aa: CASRGQGWTSEQYF
CDR3nt: TGTGCCAGTAGGGGACAGGGTTGGACTAGCGAGCAGTACTTC
v_gene: TRBV19
abundance: many
j_gene: TRBJ2-7
d_gene: TRBD1

CDR3aa: CAWRRQVLAAEAFF
CDR3nt: TGTGCCTGGAGGCGACAGGTCCTGGCGGCTGAAGCTTTCTTT
v_gene: TRBV30
abundance: many
j_gene: TRBJ1-1
d_gene: -

CDR3aa: CATSRDLGQNTGELFF
CDR3nt: TGTGCCACCAGCAGAGATCTCGGACAGAACACCGGGGAGCTGTTTTTT
v_gene: TRBV15
abundance: -
j_gene: TRBJ2-2
d_gene: -

CDR3aa: CASSRAGGLYEQYF
CDR3nt: TGTGCCAGCAGTCGGGCGGGAGGACTCTACGAGCAGTACTTC
v_gene: TRBV28
abundance: -
j_gene: TRBJ2-7
d_gene: TRBD2

CDR3aa: CASSYRGTRVVETQYF
CDR3nt: TGTGCCAGCAGTTACAGGGGGACTAGAGTAGTTGAGACCCAGTACTTC
v_gene: TRBV6-6
abundance: -
j_gene: TRBJ2-5
d_gene: TRBD2

CDR3aa: CASRGGGRSEAFF
CDR3nt: TGTGCCAGCAGAGGGGGGGGCAGGTCTGAAGCTTTCTTT
v_gene: TRBV28
abundance: many
j_gene: TRBJ1-1
d_gene: -

CDR3aa: CSAPGTVYGYTF
CDR3nt: TGCAGTGCTCCCGGGACAGTCTATGGCTACACCTTC
v_gene: TRBV20-1
abundance: few
j_gene: TRBJ1-2
d_gene: TRBD1

CDR3aa: CASSSGTSGNTDTQYF
CDR3nt: TGTGCCAGCAGCTCCGGGACTAGCGGGAACACAGATACGCAGTATTTT
v_gene: TRBV11-3
abundance: -
j_gene: TRBJ2-3
d_gene: TRBD2

CDR3aa: CASRPTERNEQFF
CDR3nt: TGTGCCAGCCGCCCCACTGAGAGGAATGAGCAGTTCTTC
v_gene: TRBV27
abundance: many
j_gene: TRBJ2-1
d_gene: -

CDR3aa: CASSLPGRQETQYF
CDR3nt: TGTGCCAGCAGCCTCCCAGGACGTCAAGAGACCCAGTACTTC
v_gene: TRBV9
abundance: -
j_gene: TRBJ2-5
d_gene: -

CDR3aa: CASSWDREDQFF
CDR3nt: TGTGCCAGCAGTTGGGACAGGGAAGATCAGTTCTTC
v_gene: TRBV28
abundance: many
j_gene: TRBJ2-1
d_gene: TRBD1

CDR3aa: CASSDGTSGSIGAKNIQYF
CDR3nt: TGTGCCAGCAGTGACGGGACTAGCGGGAGTATTGGAGCCAAAAACATTCAGTACTTC
v_gene: TRBV6-1
abundance: -
j_gene: TRBJ2-4
d_gene: TRBD2

CDR3aa: CSVNRGSSYNEQFF
CDR3nt: TGCAGTGTTAACCGGGGGAGCTCCTACAATGAGCAGTTCTTC
v_gene: TRBV20-1
abundance: few
j_gene: TRBJ2-1
d_gene: -

CDR3aa: CASSLGGARELTDTQYF
CDR3nt: TGTGCCAGCAGCTTGGGGGGGGCGAGGGAACTCACAGATACGCAGTATTTT
v_gene: TRBV5-4
abundance: -
j_gene: TRBJ2-3
d_gene: -

CDR3aa: CASSSDINEQFF
CDR3nt: TGCGCCAGCAGCTCCGACATCAATGAGCAGTTCTTC
v_gene: TRBV5-1
abundance: many
j_gene: TRBJ2-1
d_gene: -

CDR3aa: CASSLEAESEQYF
CDR3nt: TGCGCCAGCAGCTTGGAGGCAGAATCCGAGCAGTACTTC
v_gene: TRBV5-1
abundance: -
j_gene: TRBJ2-7
d_gene: -

CDR3aa: CASSQGSLAGVPRELFF
CDR3nt: TGTGCCAGCAGCCAAGGCTCGCTAGCGGGAGTACCCAGGGAGCTGTTTTTT
v_gene: TRBV3-1
abundance: few
j_gene: TRBJ2-2
d_gene: TRBD2

CDR3aa: CASSSTGAGANVLTF
CDR3nt: TGTGCCAGCAGCTCGACAGGGGCCGGGGCCAACGTCCTGACTTTC
v_gene: TRBV7-9
abundance: many
j_gene: TRBJ2-6
d_gene: TRBD1

CDR3aa: CASSSRPGPFSYEQYF
CDR3nt: TGTGCCAGCAGTTCCCGCCCGGGGCCCTTCTCCTACGAGCAGTACTTC
v_gene: TRBV27
abundance: few
j_gene: TRBJ2-7
d_gene: -

CDR3aa: CASSQDPQREQFF
CDR3nt: TGTGCCAGCAGCCAAGATCCACAACGAGAGCAGTTCTTC
v_gene: TRBV3-1
abundance: few
j_gene: TRBJ2-1
d_gene: -

CDR3aa: CASSAGLAVSGELFF
CDR3nt: TGCGCCAGCAGCGCGGGACTAGCGGTCTCCGGGGAGCTGTTTTTT
v_gene: TRBV5-1
abundance: -
j_gene: TRBJ2-2
d_gene: TRBD2

CDR3aa: CASSYATGTSGSTDTQYF
CDR3nt: TGTGCCAGCAGTTACGCAACCGGGACTAGCGGGAGCACAGATACGCAGTATTTT
v_gene: TRBV6-5
abundance: few
j_gene: TRBJ2-3
d_gene: TRBD2

CDR3aa: CASTQDGFTDTQYF
CDR3nt: TGTGCCAGCACACAGGACGGGTTCACAGATACGCAGTATTTT
v_gene: TRBV5-5
abundance: many
j_gene: TRBJ2-3
d_gene: -

CDR3aa: CASRSSGNEQFF
CDR3nt: TGTGCCAGCAGATCGTCAGGAAATGAGCAGTTCTTC
v_gene: TRBV7-9
abundance: -
j_gene: TRBJ2-1
d_gene: -

CDR3aa: CASSLDRPRWGNSPLHF
CDR3nt: TGTGCCAGCAGCTTAGATCGACCGCGATGGGGGAATTCACCCCTCCACTTT
v_gene: TRBV11-2
abundance: -
j_gene: TRBJ1-6
d_gene: -

CDR3aa: CASSLNQAKNIQYF
CDR3nt: TGCGCCAGCAGCTTAAATCAAGCCAAAAACATTCAGTACTTC
v_gene: TRBV5-1
abundance: few
j_gene: TRBJ2-4
d_gene: -

CDR3aa: CASSGGNTVYEQYF
CDR3nt: TGTGCCAGCAGTGGGGGAAACACGGTCTACGAGCAGTACTTC
v_gene: TRBV28
abundance: few
j_gene: TRBJ2-7
d_gene: -

CDR3aa: CASSLSPGDQPQHF
CDR3nt: TGTGCCAGCAGCTTATCCCCAGGGGATCAGCCCCAGCATTTT
v_gene: TRBV7-9
abundance: many
j_gene: TRBJ1-5
d_gene: -

CDR3aa: CASSPGGTRTDTQYF
CDR3nt: TGCGCCAGCAGCCCGGGAGGGACCCGGACAGATACGCAGTATTTT
v_gene: TRBV5-1
abundance: many
j_gene: TRBJ2-3
d_gene: TRBD2

CDR3aa: CAWSRQGIGELFF
CDR3nt: TGTGCCTGGAGTCGGCAGGGGATCGGGGAGCTGTTTTTT
v_gene: TRBV30
abundance: -
j_gene: TRBJ2-2
d_gene: -

CDR3aa: CASSLRQGEGQPQHF
CDR3nt: TGTGCCAGCAGCCTTAGACAGGGGGAAGGTCAGCCCCAGCATTTT
v_gene: TRBV11-2
abundance: -
j_gene: TRBJ1-5
d_gene: TRBD1

CDR3aa: CASSELGTARKTQYF
CDR3nt: TGTGCCAGCAGTGAACTTGGGACGGCGAGGAAGACCCAGTACTTC
v_gene: TRBV9
abundance: -
j_gene: TRBJ2-5
d_gene: -

CDR3aa: CASKASGSGPDTQYF
CDR3nt: TGTGCCAGTAAAGCTAGCGGGAGCGGGCCAGATACGCAGTATTTT
v_gene: TRBV19
abundance: -
j_gene: TRBJ2-3
d_gene: TRBD2

CDR3aa: CASGLVLGNEQFF
CDR3nt: TGTGCTAGTGGTTTGGTACTTGGAAATGAGCAGTTCTTC
v_gene: TRBV12-5
abundance: -
j_gene: TRBJ2-1
d_gene: -

CDR3aa: CSASRQGSYNEQFF
CDR3nt: TGCAGTGCTAGTCGACAGGGGTCCTACAATGAGCAGTTCTTC
v_gene: TRBV20-1
abundance: few
j_gene: TRBJ2-1
d_gene: TRBD1

CDR3aa: CASSFLLQGAPEAFF
CDR3nt: TGCGCCAGCAGCTTCCTCCTACAGGGGGCCCCTGAAGCTTTCTTT
v_gene: TRBV5-1
abundance: many
j_gene: TRBJ1-1
d_gene: TRBD1

CDR3aa: CASSPTTGPHTGELFF
CDR3nt: TGCGCCAGCAGCCCGACAACCGGGCCCCACACCGGGGAGCTGTTTTTT
v_gene: TRBV5-1
abundance: few
j_gene: TRBJ2-2
d_gene: -

CDR3aa: CSVSEGPTEAFF
CDR3nt: TGCAGCGTTTCTGAGGGGCCCACTGAAGCTTTCTTT
v_gene: TRBV29-1
abundance: -
j_gene: TRBJ1-1
d_gene: -

CDR3aa: CASSHFRGNEQFF
CDR3nt: TGTGCCAGCAGCCACTTCCGGGGCAATGAGCAGTTCTTC
v_gene: TRBV3-1
abundance: few
j_gene: TRBJ2-1
d_gene: -

CDR3aa: CAISETQTDTQYF
CDR3nt: TGTGCCATCAGTGAAACCCAGACAGATACGCAGTATTTT
v_gene: TRBV10-3
abundance: few
j_gene: TRBJ2-3
d_gene: -

CDR3aa: CASSRAGGPIDTQYF
CDR3nt: TGTGCCAGTAGTCGAGCGGGAGGGCCGATAGATACGCAGTATTTT
v_gene: TRBV19
abundance: -
j_gene: TRBJ2-3
d_gene: TRBD2

CDR3aa: CASSYTGELEQYF
CDR3nt: TGTGCCAGCAGTTACACCGGGGAACTCGAGCAGTACTTC
v_gene: TRBV6-2/TRBV6-3
abundance: -
j_gene: TRBJ2-7
d_gene: -

CDR3aa: CASTPDNQPQHF
CDR3nt: TGTGCCAGCACCCCTGACAATCAGCCCCAGCATTTT
v_gene: TRBV28
abundance: few
j_gene: TRBJ1-5
d_gene: -

CDR3aa: CASSLTDRGLGEQYF
CDR3nt: TGTGCCAGCTCCCTAACCGACAGGGGGCTTGGGGAGCAGTACTTC
v_gene: TRBV18
abundance: many
j_gene: TRBJ2-7
d_gene: TRBD1

CDR3aa: CASSLARAEKLFF
CDR3nt: TGTGCCAGCAGTTTGGCACGGGCTGAAAAACTGTTTTTT
v_gene: TRBV12-3/TRBV12-4
abundance: -
j_gene: TRBJ1-4
d_gene: -

CDR3aa: CASSQAIHNEQFF
CDR3nt: TGTGCCAGCAGCCAAGCGATCCACAATGAGCAGTTCTTC
v_gene: TRBV9
abundance: -
j_gene: TRBJ2-1
d_gene: -

CDR3aa: CAISHNSGNTIYF
CDR3nt: TGTGCCATCAGTCATAACTCGGGAAACACCATATATTTT
v_gene: TRBV10-3
abundance: few
j_gene: TRBJ1-3
d_gene: -